Below are 20 T cell receptor beta chains sequenced from a single sample in a study of blood T cells in healthy people across ages. PCR was performed a second time for about 7 to 11 cycles using a sample-barcoded 5' primer and a J-beta primer mix. TCRdb reprocessed the 5' RACE reads via MiXCR and lists one record per CDR3 protein. The data show hundreds of thousands of distinct CDR3 sequences, under 65% seen once. The sequencing sample was made of blood. The receptors here all came from a woman aged 80 or over in good health.

About this clonotype itself: A single base separates this from a much larger clone, so it may be a read error. The chain carries TRBV19 and TRBJ2-5, with TRBD2 matching over 9 bases. Germline assignment: CDR1 LNHDA and CDR2 SQIVND (reference sequence). CDR3 size: 19 residues. J gave up 11 bases and V 3 bases, and 25 bases lay outside the gene matches. The CDR3 DNA reads as TGTGCCAGTAGTATGCGGCCCTTGCTAGCGGGGACGTACTTCAATGAGCAGTACTTC. This translates into CASSMRPLLAGTYFNEQYF.

V gene TRBV20-1 combines with J gene TRBJ1-5; D might be TRBD1 (6 bases). The ends were cut back, 0 bases at V and 5 bases at J, with 14 bases in the middle. The germline gives CDR1 DFQATT, CDR2 SNEGSKA (reference sequence). The CDR3 is made up of 15 amino acids. CDR3 DNA: TGCAGTGCTAGAGATGCGCGGGGGCAGGATCAGCCCCAGCATTTT. It translates to CSARDARGQDQPQHF.

The chain carries TRBV10-3 and TRBJ2-3; weak D call: TRBD2 (6 bases). The V gene lost 6 bases and the J gene lost 0 bases, with 13 bases spanning the gap. The CDR3 has 15 residues. Germline V gene data show CDR1 as ENHRY and CDR2 as SYGVKD. The CDR3 reads CAISLAGTSTDTQYF. CDR3 nucleotides: TGTGCCATCAGCCTGGCGGGAACTAGCACAGATACGCAGTATTTT.

J is TRBJ2-3 and V is TRBV20-1, with D possibly being TRBD2 (5 bases). Trimming removed 6 bases at V and 3 bases at J, with 19 bases between. Germline loops: CDR1 DFQATT, CDR2 SNEGSKA (reference sequence). The CDR3 covers 15 residues. This CDR3 is CSAEERTGRTDTQYF. The DNA of the CDR3 is TGCAGTGCCGAGGAAAGGACTGGCAGAACAGATACGCAGTATTTT.

The chain joins TRBV4-2 to TRBJ2-2, with unresolved D. Trimming cost V 0 bases and J 6 bases, with 11 bases left between them. The V gene's germline CDR1 is LGHNA and CDR2 YNFKEQ. The CDR3 sequence is 15 residues long. The CDR3 DNA is TGTGCCAGCAGCCAAGAGGGATCGCATGCCGGGGAGCTGTTTTTT. This sequence encodes CASSQEGSHAGELFF.

Many counts were recorded for this clonotype. The V gene is TRBV29-1, the J gene TRBJ1-2; possible D gene TRBD1, 5 bases. CDR1 is SQVTM and CDR2 is ANQGSEA in the germline V gene. V lost 5 bases and J 2 bases, leaving 9 bases between the germline ends. This CDR3 has 12 residues. The CDR3, as DNA: TGCAGCGTTTGGGGCCCAAACTATGGCTACACCTTC. Amino acid sequence: CSVWGPNYGYTF.

The table lists this clonotype with many counts. The J gene is TRBJ2-1, the V gene TRBV7-2; TRBD2 agrees at 15 bases. The ends lost 5 bases at V and 7 bases at J; junction bases unmatched: 3. Germline-derived CDR1 and CDR2 are SGHTA and FQGNSA. The CDR3 spans 15 residues. The CDR3, as DNA: TGTGCCAGCAGCCGGACTAGCGGGAGGGGTAATGAGCAGTTCTTC. Its translation: CASSRTSGRGNEQFF.

The chain employs TRBV14 and TRBJ2-2; TRBD1 might be the D (6 bases). The CDR3 is 16 residues long. The V gene's germline CDR1 is SGHDN and CDR2 FVKESK. V was pared by 0 bases and J by 5 bases, with 13 bases between. The CDR3 reads CASSQDVRGGTGELFF. DNA of the CDR3: TGTGCCAGCAGCCAAGATGTCAGGGGCGGGACCGGGGAGCTGTTTTTT. Full variable domain (outside the CDR3, taken from reference TRBV14 and TRBJ2-2): EAGVTQFPSHSVIEKGQTVTLRCDPISGHDNLYWYRRVMGKEIKFLLHFVKESKQDESGMPNNRFLAERTGGTYSTLKVQPAELEDSGVYFCASSQDVRGGTGELFFGEGSRLTVL.

This clonotype was seen only a few times. This chain joins TRBV5-1 and TRBJ1-5, with D unclear. The germline CDR1 and CDR2 sequences are SGHRS and YFSETQ. CDR3 size: 13 residues. V shed 1 base and J shed 4 bases, with 6 bases lying between them. In DNA form, the CDR3 reads TGCGCCAGCAGCTTGAACCGAAATCAGCCCCAGCATTTT. Protein product: CASSLNRNQPQHF.

The chain is built from TRBV29-1 and TRBJ1-4; D is ambiguous. Germline V CDR1 and CDR2: SQVTM, ANQGSEA. Trimming shortened V by 6 bases and J by 2 bases, and 10 bases separated the two germline ends. The CDR3 is made up of 13 amino acids. CDR3 sequence reads: CSVGARTNEKLFF. The CDR3 coding sequence is TGCAGCGTGGGTGCCAGGACTAATGAAAAACTGTTTTTT.

This clonotype has a count of ten or more. This rearrangement joins TRBV20-1 to TRBJ2-3; weak D call: TRBD1 (5 bases). The CDR3 runs to 14 residues. V dropped 0 bases and J dropped 3 bases, with 10 bases sitting between them. Germline V gene sequence: CDR1 DFQATT, CDR2 SNEGSKA (reference sequence). CDR3 in amino acids: CSARDFAGTDTQYF. The CDR3 DNA sequence: TGCAGTGCTAGAGATTTTGCAGGGACAGATACGCAGTATTTT.

This clonotype came up once. The chain is built from TRBV6-2 or TRBV6-3 and TRBJ2-7; TRBD2 is a possible D gene (6 bases). The CDR3 runs 15 residues. V was clipped by 2 bases and J by 6 bases, with 17 bases between them. Germline V gene sequence: CDR1 MNHEY, CDR2 SVGEGT. CDR3 amino acids: CASSYDSQGGTEQYF. CDR3 nucleotide sequence: TGTGCCAGCAGTTACGATTCGCAGGGCGGGACCGAGCAGTACTTC.

This clonotype was detected many times. The genes are TRBV9 and TRBJ2-1, with 10 bases identical to TRBD1. The length of the CDR3 is 15 residues. J was trimmed by 8 bases and V by 5 bases; bases with no gene match: 10. Germline V gene sequence: CDR1 SGDLS, CDR2 YYNGEE. CDR3 nucleotide sequence: TGTGCCAGCAGTCCTCCGGGACAGGGGAGATATGAGCAGTTCTTC. Translated, it gives CASSPPGQGRYEQFF.

The rearrangement uses TRBV9 and TRBJ1-4; 9 nucleotides match TRBD1. Germline CDR1 reads SGDLS; CDR2 reads YYNGEE. V trimming: 2 bases; J trimming: 5 bases; junction bases outside the gene matches: 4. The CDR3 has 15 residues. This CDR3 reads CASSVDGTGNEKLFF. The CDR3 DNA reads as TGTGCCAGCAGCGTCGACGGGACAGGGAATGAAAAACTGTTTTTT. Supplemented by reference TRBV9 and TRBJ1-4, the full variable domain reads DSGVTQTPKHLITATGQRVTLRCSPRSGDLSVYWYQQSLDQGLQFLIQYYNGEERAKGNILERFSAQQFPDLHSELNLSSLELGDSALYFCASSVDGTGNEKLFFGSGTQLSVL.

This clonotype appeared a single time. This chain links TRBV5-1 with TRBJ2-3; D unresolved. Trimming pared 5 bases from V and 3 bases from J, leaving 7 bases between. Germline V lookup: CDR1 SGHRS, CDR2 YFSETQ. The CDR3 loop spans 12 amino acids. In nucleotides, the CDR3 is TGCGCCAGCAGGGCCCATACAGATACGCAGTATTTT. This gives the protein CASRAHTDTQYF.

This clonotype occurred a few times. The chain combines TRBV4-2 with TRBJ2-3; the match to TRBD1 covers 8 bases. This CDR3 has 16 amino acids. In germline, CDR1 is LGHNA, CDR2 YNFKEQ. J lost 3 bases, V lost 4 bases, and 9 bases had no gene match. The CDR3 region has the DNA TGTGCCAGCAGCCGCCGGACAGGGTCAGAGACAGATACGCAGTATTTT. Its protein is CASSRRTGSETDTQYF.

This clonotype was seen a few times. This sequence joins TRBV13 and TRBJ2-1; 12 bases fit TRBD2. The better agreement between TRBJ2-7 and the DNA end casts doubt on the J call. This CDR3 has 16 residues. Germline V gene lookup returns CDR1 PRHDT and CDR2 FYEKMQ (reference sequence). CDR3 protein: CASSFTSGGSYNEQYF. CDR3 coding DNA: TGTGCCAGCAGCTTTACTAGCGGGGGGTCCTACAATGAGCAGTACTTC.

The rearrangement uses TRBV28 and TRBJ1-1; perhaps TRBD1 as D (5 bases). V was shortened by 5 bases and J by 8 bases, with 12 bases between the two germline ends. The CDR3 length is 12 residues. CDR1 is MDHEN, CDR2 SYDVKM, per germline. CDR3 loop: CASSPRRGEAFF. The CDR3 DNA reads as TGTGCCAGCAGTCCGCGACGGGGGGAAGCTTTCTTT.

The V and J genes are TRBV6-1 and TRBJ2-7; a possible D gene is TRBD1 (6 bases). V gave up 6 bases and J gave up 1 base, with 16 bases separating them. The CDR3 totals 15 residues. Germline assignment: CDR1 MNHNS and CDR2 SASEGT. The CDR3 bases are TGTGCCAGCAGCCCCGGGACACCGAGGTCCTACGAGCAGTACTTC. Its translation: CASSPGTPRSYEQYF.

The V and J genes are TRBV24-1 and TRBJ2-1; 8 bases match TRBD2. The CDR3 is made up of 15 amino acids. Losses at the gene ends were 5 bases for V and 4 bases for J; bases not matched to a gene: 6. Germline V lookup: CDR1 KGHDR, CDR2 SFDVKD. The CDR3, as DNA: TGTGCCACCAGTGGGGATAGCGGGATATACAATGAGCAGTTCTTC. This encodes CATSGDSGIYNEQFF.